The rows below give T cell receptor beta chains drawn from one sample of a study of cytomegalovirus exposure and HLA in healthy donors. Repertoires were generated with immunoSEQ multiplex PCR, while TCRdb's copy carries only in-frame clones and drops some. The table lists some 84,000 clones, around four fifths of them singletons. The sequencing sample was made of PBMCs. All receptors come from a boy under 18 in good health and CMV-seronegative. The CDR3 runs from the conserved cysteine through the conserved F or W. The D gene is left open where the match is weak. Some rows mark clone size as missing; the rest say once, few, many or name a class of expanded clone.

TRBV9	-	TRBJ2-6	16	-	TGTGCCAGCAGCGCCGCGTGGGGGCTCGGGGCCAACGTCCTGACTTTC	CASSAAWGLGANVLTF
TRBV14	TRBD1	TRBJ1-2	15	-	TGTGCCAGCAGCCAAGACAGGGGGCCCTACTATGGCTACACCTTC	CASSQDRGPYYGYTF
TRBV25-1	TRBD1	TRBJ2-7	15	-	TGTGCCAGCAGTGAGCCCGGGACAGGGTTTCGCGAGCAGTACTTC	CASSEPGTGFREQYF
TRBV30	-	TRBJ1-2	14	-	TGTGCCTGGAGTGTACGTGGGCGGACTTATGGCTACACCTTC	CAWSVRGRTYGYTF
TRBV6-5	-	TRBJ2-7	14	-	TGTGCCAGACGGGAGCGGACAGGAACCTACGAGCAGTACTTC	CARRERTGTYEQYF
TRBV28	-	TRBJ2-7	12	few	TGTGCCAGCAGTGGAGCTTCCTACGAGCAGTACTTC	CASSGASYEQYF
TRBV29-1	-	TRBJ1-2	14	-	TGCAGCGTCGACACGGGACAAAGTAACTATGGCTACACCTTC	CSVDTGQSNYGYTF
TRBV29-1	-	TRBJ2-1	10	-	TGCAGCGGGGCAATGAAGGAGCAGTTCTTC	CSGAMKEQFF
TRBV7-8	-	TRBJ1-1	14	-	TGTGCCAGCAGCTTAGGGGCCACTAACACTGAAGCTTTCTTT	CASSLGATNTEAFF
TRBV19	-	TRBJ1-5	19	once	TGTGCCAGTAGTATAGTAGGGGCCCTAACAGAATATAGCAATCAGCCCCAGCATTTT	CASSIVGALTEYSNQPQHF
TRBV4-3	TRBD2	TRBJ2-7	16	-	TGCGCCAGCAGCCAACGACTAGCGGGAGGGCCCCACGAGCAGTACTTC	CASSQRLAGGPHEQYF
TRBV4-3	-	TRBJ1-1	13	-	TGCGCCAGCAGCCAGCACAGAAGAACTGAAGCTTTCTTT	CASSQHRRTEAFF
TRBV12-5	TRBD1	TRBJ1-1	14	few	TGTGCTAGTGCCACAGGGACAGGGGACACTGAAGCTTTCTTT	CASATGTGDTEAFF
TRBV4-2	-	TRBJ1-2	15	-	TGTGCCAGCAGCCAAGATCGGTCCGGGGTTTCACGCTACACCTTC	CASSQDRSGVSRYTF
TRBV5-4	TRBD1	TRBJ1-2	16	-	TGTGCCAGCAGCCTCCGACCGGGACAGGGGGCGGGTGGCTACACCTTC	CASSLRPGQGAGGYTF
TRBV7-9	-	TRBJ1-1	15	-	TGTGCCAGCAGCCCTCGGGGAGGGAAGAACACTGAAGCTTTCTTT	CASSPRGGKNTEAFF
TRBV29-1	TRBD1	TRBJ2-5	12	-	TGCAGCGCCCAACAGGGGGGAGAGACCCAGTACTTC	CSAQQGGETQYF
TRBV5-6	-	TRBJ2-7	15	-	TGTGCCAGCAGCTTGCCTTTAGCGAGCTCCTACGAGCAGTACTTC	CASSLPLASSYEQYF
TRBV10-2	-	TRBJ1-1	12	-	TGCGCCAGCTCGTACATGAACACTGAAGCTTTCTTT	CASSYMNTEAFF
TRBV9	-	TRBJ2-5	12	once	TGTGCCAGCAGCGTGCGGGAAGAGACCCAGTACTTC	CASSVREETQYF
TRBV7-6	-	TRBJ1-1	14	-	TGTGCCAGCAGCCCTAGAGTCCAGTCCCCTGAAGCTTTCTTT	CASSPRVQSPEAFF
TRBV6-1	TRBD1	TRBJ1-2	15	-	TGTGCCAGCAGTGACGGACAGGCCCGAACCTATGGCTACACCTTC	CASSDGQARTYGYTF
TRBV28	-	TRBJ1-1	14	few	TGTGCCAGCAGGGACGGGCGGGGGAAAACTGAAGCTTTCTTT	CASRDGRGKTEAFF
TRBV25-1	TRBD2	TRBJ2-2	15	-	TGTGCCAGCAGTGACGGGACTACGAACACCGGGGAGCTGTTTTTT	CASSDGTTNTGELFF
TRBV7-9	-	TRBJ1-4	13	once	TGTGCCAGCTCTGGCAGGATTAATGAAAAACTGTTTTTT	CASSGRINEKLFF
TRBV28	-	TRBJ1-5	15	-	TGTGCCAGCACCTCGGGGGGGTGGGGCAATCAGCCCCAGCATTTT	CASTSGGWGNQPQHF
TRBV5-1	-	TRBJ1-6	14	-	TGCGCCAGCAGCTTGACAGTTGCGAATTCACCCCTCCACTTT	CASSLTVANSPLHF
TRBV19	-	TRBJ1-1	13	-	TGTGCCAGTAGCTTTAACGGGAACACTGAAGCTTTCTTT	CASSFNGNTEAFF
TRBV19	TRBD1	TRBJ1-1	14	-	TGTGCCAGTAGCCTAGGGACAGCAAACACTGAAGCTTTCTTT	CASSLGTANTEAFF
TRBV27	TRBD1	TRBJ1-2	14	-	TGTGCCAGCAGGGGACAGGGGGCGGACTATGGCTACACCTTC	CASRGQGADYGYTF
TRBV27	TRBD1	TRBJ1-2	13	-	TGTGCCAGCAGTTTCGGGACAGACTATGGCTACACCTTC	CASSFGTDYGYTF
TRBV25-1	TRBD1	TRBJ2-7	12	-	TGTGCCTCAAGGGACAGAACCTACGAGCAGTACTTC	CASRDRTYEQYF
TRBV7-3	-	TRBJ2-3	13	-	TGTGCCAGCAGCCGGAACTCAGGAGATACGCAGTATTTT	CASSRNSGDTQYF
TRBV6-5	TRBD1	TRBJ1-1	14	once	TGTGCCAGCAGCCTTAAAGGAACAGGGGCTCGAGCTTTCTTT	CASSLKGTGARAFF
TRBV5-1	-	TRBJ1-2	14	-	TGCGCCAGCAGCCCGGAGGACGGAACCAATGGCTACACCTTC	CASSPEDGTNGYTF
TRBV6-5	-	TRBJ1-1	13	-	TGTGCCAGCAGTCGAGTAGTGAACACTGAAGCTTTCTTT	CASSRVVNTEAFF
TRBV5-1	TRBD2	TRBJ2-1	15	-	TGCGCCAGCCACACTAGCGGGGGGGCCAATGATGAGCAGTTCTTC	CASHTSGGANDEQFF
TRBV29-1	TRBD1	TRBJ2-2	14	once	TGCAGCGTTAGGGACAGGAGAGACACCGGGGAGCTGTTTTTT	CSVRDRRDTGELFF
TRBV10-2	-	TRBJ2-7	15	-	TGCGCCAGCAGGTCCCAGGGTGGCAAGGGCTACGAGCAGTACTTC	CASRSQGGKGYEQYF
TRBV5-8	TRBD1	TRBJ1-2	11	-	TGTGCCAGCAGCCCGGACAGGGCTTACACCTTC	CASSPDRAYTF
TRBV18	TRBD1	TRBJ2-1	15	-	TGTGCCAGCTCACTAGGGACAGGAGAAGTCAATGAGCAGTTCTTC	CASSLGTGEVNEQFF
TRBV7-2	TRBD1	TRBJ2-1	13	-	TGTGCCAGCAGCTCGGGACAGCTCAATGAGCAGTTCTTC	CASSSGQLNEQFF
TRBV13	TRBD2	TRBJ2-1	18	-	TGTGCCAGCAGCTTAGGCCTAACGGGCGGGGGGGCAAACAATGAGCAGTTCTTC	CASSLGLTGGGANNEQFF
TRBV28	-	TRBJ1-1	12	few	TGTGCCAGCAGTTTTGGAGAGACTGAAGCTTTCTTT	CASSFGETEAFF
TRBV6-5	-	TRBJ1-2	13	-	TGTGCCAGCTGGGCAGGGCTAAGGCCTGGCTACACCTTC	CASWAGLRPGYTF
TRBV19	TRBD1	TRBJ2-7	12	-	TGTGCCAGTAGTACAGGGGGCTACGAGCAGTACTTC	CASSTGGYEQYF
TRBV6-1	-	TRBJ2-1	14	-	TGTGCCAGCAGTGACGGGGGATCCTACAATGAGCAGTTCTTC	CASSDGGSYNEQFF
TRBV28	-	TRBJ1-5	14	-	TGTGCCAGCAGTTTATTTCAGGGGAATCAGCCCCAGCATTTT	CASSLFQGNQPQHF
TRBV6-5	TRBD2	TRBJ2-7	15	-	TGTGCCAGCAGTCTCAGACTAGCGGGAAACCACGAGCAGTACTTC	CASSLRLAGNHEQYF
TRBV7-9	TRBD1	TRBJ1-4	15	-	TGTGCCAGCAGCCTCGGACAGGGGACTAATGAAAAACTGTTTTTT	CASSLGQGTNEKLFF
TRBV9	-	TRBJ2-5	15	-	TGTGCCAGCAGCCCAATAGAGGTGGGTCTTGAGACCCAGTACTTC	CASSPIEVGLETQYF
TRBV4-1	-	TRBJ2-2	15	-	TGCGCCAGCAGCCAAGTTCCTGACAGCACCGGGGAGCTGTTTTTT	CASSQVPDSTGELFF
TRBV7-2	-	TRBJ1-2	14	-	TGTGCCAGCAGCGACCTGGGGGGGATGGGTGGCTACACCTTC	CASSDLGGMGGYTF
TRBV15	-	TRBJ1-1	16	-	TGTGCCACCAGCAGACCCCGTGGGGGCAAGAACACTGAAGCTTTCTTT	CATSRPRGGKNTEAFF
TRBV7-3	-	TRBJ1-2	13	few	TGTGCCAGCAGCCCCCAGGGTAACTATGGCTACACCTTC	CASSPQGNYGYTF